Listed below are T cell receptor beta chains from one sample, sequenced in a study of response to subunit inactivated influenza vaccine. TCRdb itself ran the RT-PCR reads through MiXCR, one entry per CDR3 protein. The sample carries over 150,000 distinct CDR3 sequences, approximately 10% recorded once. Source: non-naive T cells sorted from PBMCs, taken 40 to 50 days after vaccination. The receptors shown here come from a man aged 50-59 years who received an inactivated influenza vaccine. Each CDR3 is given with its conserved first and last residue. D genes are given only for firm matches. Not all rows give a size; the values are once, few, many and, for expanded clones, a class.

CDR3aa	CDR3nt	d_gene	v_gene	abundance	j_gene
CASSFSGGGQPQHF	TGTGCCAGCAGCTTCTCAGGTGGGGGCCAGCCCCAGCATTTT	-	TRBV7-2	many	TRBJ1-5
CSARDQDRPTGAQYF	TGCAGTGCTAGAGATCAAGACAGGCCCACCGGGGCCCAGTACTTC	-	TRBV20-1	-	TRBJ2-5
CASSPGTGGEETQYF	TGCGCCAGCAGCCCGGGGACAGGCGGGGAGGAGACCCAGTACTTC	TRBD1	TRBV5-1	few	TRBJ2-5
CASSSSPRGPSTDTQYF	TGCGCCAGCAGCTCCTCACCGCGGGGACCGAGCACAGATACGCAGTATTTT	-	TRBV5-1	-	TRBJ2-3
CASSQGGNTEAFF	TGTGCCAGCAGCCAAGGGGGGAACACTGAAGCTTTCTTT	-	TRBV3-1	-	TRBJ1-1
CSAIGQGLNQPQHF	TGCAGTGCTATAGGACAGGGGCTCAATCAGCCCCAGCATTTT	TRBD1	TRBV20-1	-	TRBJ1-5
CASSSIGSYEQYF	TGTGCCAGCAGCTCTATCGGGTCTTACGAGCAGTACTTC	-	TRBV7-9	-	TRBJ2-7
CASSWSYNEQFF	TGTGCCAGCAGTTGGAGCTACAATGAGCAGTTCTTC	-	TRBV28	many	TRBJ2-1
CASSSQFGTANYGYTF	TGTGCCAGCAGCTCCCAGTTCGGGACAGCTAACTATGGCTACACCTTC	TRBD1	TRBV12-3/TRBV12-4	medium-sized	TRBJ1-2
CASSRADEQYF	TGTGCCAGCTCACGAGCGGACGAGCAGTACTTC	-	TRBV18	-	TRBJ2-7
CSVARLGQETQYF	TGCAGCGTCGCGCGACTAGGCCAAGAGACCCAGTACTTC	-	TRBV29-1	many	TRBJ2-5
CASATSGGYQDTQYF	TGCGCCAGCGCAACTAGCGGGGGGTATCAGGATACGCAGTATTTT	TRBD2	TRBV5-1	few	TRBJ2-3
CASSTDRVNNEQFF	TGTGCCAGTAGTACGGACAGGGTCAACAATGAGCAGTTCTTC	TRBD1	TRBV19	few	TRBJ2-1
CASSTRTGAPNHRNEQFF	TGTGCCAGCAGTACCCGGACAGGGGCGCCCAATCATCGGAATGAGCAGTTCTTC	TRBD1	TRBV27	few	TRBJ2-1
CASRPDRVSQPQHF	TGTGCCAGCAGACCTGACAGGGTTAGTCAGCCCCAGCATTTT	TRBD1	TRBV6-1	few	TRBJ1-5
CASTPEDHTGELFF	TGTGCCAGCACCCCCGAAGACCACACCGGGGAGCTGTTTTTT	-	TRBV6-1	-	TRBJ2-2
CATIVRTAGNTIYF	TGTGCCACCATAGTACGGACAGCTGGAAACACCATATATTTT	-	TRBV2	-	TRBJ1-3
CASSPEPGQGNYEQYF	TGTGCCAGCAGTCCCGAGCCGGGGCAGGGGAACTACGAGCAGTACTTC	-	TRBV27	many	TRBJ2-7
CASSLVPGTGHTDTQYF	TGTGCCAGCAGCTTAGTCCCCGGGACAGGGCACACAGATACGCAGTATTTT	TRBD1	TRBV7-2	many	TRBJ2-3